This T cell receptor (beta chain) originates from a study of blood T cells in healthy people across ages. Germline V gene lookup returns CDR1 LGHDT and CDR2 YNNKEL (reference sequence). The CDR3 runs 18 residues. V shed 1 base, J shed 0 bases, and the junction held 4 bases outside the gene matches. Using a J-beta primer mix together with a sample-barcoded 5' primer, a second PCR was run for roughly 6 to 12 cycles. TCRdb called the 5' RACE reads again in MiXCR, with one record for every CDR3 protein. The table shows 900,000 to 950,000 distinct CDR3 sequences, with under 35% occurring only once. In this sample, this clonotype turned up once. Another study also made use of these data, one on T cells of mothers and their children.

V gene TRBV3-1 combines with J gene TRBJ2-2; 11 nucleotides align to TRBD2. Material: blood. This TCR derives from a woman aged 35 to 49 in good health. DNA of the CDR3: TGTGCCAGCAGCCAAGTTAGCGGGAGGGAAACGAACACCGGGGAGCTGTTTTTT. This gives the protein CASSQVSGRETNTGELFF.